This passage covers 24 T cell receptor beta chains from one sample sequenced in a study of shared clonotypes between healthy human individuals. Repertoires were generated with immunoSEQ multiplex PCR, while TCRdb's copy carries only in-frame clones and drops some. The table records some 490,000 clones, roughly 80% of them present only once. Sequencing was carried out using PBMCs. These TCRs come from a woman aged 40 to 55 in good health. Some clones in this sample may be carry-over from other donors' samples.

The chain carries TRBV29-1 and TRBJ2-7, with D unresolved. Looked up from germline, CDR1 is SQVTM and CDR2 is ANQGSEA. Between the trimmed V and J ends, which lost 3 bases and 2 bases, there was a span of 8 bases. The CDR3 covers 12 residues. Here the CDR3 reads CSVDGGTYEQYF. Written as DNA, the CDR3 is TGCAGCGTTGATGGCGGAACCTACGAGCAGTACTTC.

The rearrangement links TRBV30 to TRBJ1-1, with D perhaps matching TRBD1 (5 bases). This CDR3 contains 16 residues. CDR1 and CDR2 from the germline V gene are GTSNPN and SVGIG (reference sequence). V was trimmed by 3 bases and J by 2 bases, leaving 19 bases between them. CDR3 sequence (DNA): TGTGCCTGGAGAAGGGGCGATGGGGCCCTAAACACTGAAGCTTTCTTT. Protein sequence: CAWRRGDGALNTEAFF.

CDR3 nucleotide sequence: TGTGCCAGCAGTGCAGACAGGGCCACCGGGGAGCTGTTTTTT. Its translation is CASSADRATGELFF. The chain combines TRBV6-5 with TRBJ2-2; 7 nucleotides agree with TRBD1. The trim removed 5 bases at V and 4 bases at J, leaving 4 bases unmatched. The germline gives CDR1 MNHEY, CDR2 SVGAGI. This CDR3 comprises 14 residues.

The CDR3 loop reads CAIRVGDQETQYF. DNA for the CDR3: TGTGCCATTAGGGTAGGCGATCAAGAGACCCAGTACTTC. This chain links TRBV2 with TRBJ2-5; D unresolved. CDR3 size: 13 residues. CDR1 and CDR2 (germline): SNHLY, FYNNEI. Trimming shortened V by 10 bases and J by 2 bases, and 14 bases separated the two germline ends. The complete variable domain, with remaining parts taken from reference TRBV2 and TRBJ2-5, reads EPEVTQTPSHQVTQMGQEVILRCVPISNHLYFYWYRQILGQKVEFLVSFYNNEISEKSEIFDDQFSVERPDGSNFTLKIRSTKLEDSAMYFCAIRVGDQETQYFGPGTRLLVL.

V and J are TRBV29-1 and TRBJ2-7, with D maybe TRBD2 (6 bases). V was shortened by 4 bases and J by 5 bases, with 15 bases between the two germline ends. The CDR3 is 13 residues long. Germline assignment: CDR1 SQVTM and CDR2 ANQGSEA. The CDR3 bases are TGCAGCGTTGGGTCGGGAGCTATGGACGAGCAGTACTTC. This encodes CSVGSGAMDEQYF.

Note on this clone: This likely traces to a read error, being one base from a far larger clone. The chain is built from TRBV30 and TRBJ2-3; 7 bases line up with TRBD2. The CDR3 is 17 residues long. In germline, CDR1 is GTSNPN, CDR2 SVGIG (reference sequence). V shed 2 bases, J shed 2 bases, and the junction held 13 bases outside the gene matches. The DNA for the CDR3 is TGTGCCTGGAGTAGCACGGGAGGAGAGATGATCACAGATACGCAGTATTTT. It codes for CAWSSTGGEMITDTQYF.

The rearrangement uses TRBV2 and TRBJ1-1; D call uncertain. Germline lookup yields CDR1 SNHLY and CDR2 FYNNEI. The V end lost 3 bases, the J end lost 1 base, and 15 bases lay between the germline ends. CDR3 length equals 16 residues. The CDR3, as DNA: TGTGCCAGCAGTGAGGTGTCGAGGGCGGGGAACACTGAAGCTTTCTTT. It specifies CASSEVSRAGNTEAFF.

This chain uses TRBV27 with TRBJ2-7; D remains unclear. There are 13 residues in the CDR3. Germline lookup yields CDR1 MNHEY and CDR2 SMNVEV (reference sequence). V was pared by 0 bases and J by 4 bases, with 7 bases between. This CDR3 reads CASSLSAGYEQYF. The CDR3 nucleotides read TGTGCCAGCAGTTTATCTGCCGGTTACGAGCAGTACTTC.

V usage is TRBV29-1 and J usage is TRBJ1-1; TRBD1 matches at 10 bases. V gave up 7 bases and J gave up 3 bases; unmatched junction bases: 8. Germline V gives CDR1 SQVTM, CDR2 ANQGSEA. This CDR3 has 14 residues. The CDR3 coding sequence is TGCAGCGCCGGGACAGGGGTTCACTACACTGAAGCTTTCTTT. The encoded protein is CSAGTGVHYTEAFF. Complete variable domain (other parts from reference TRBV29-1 and TRBJ1-1): SAVISQKPSRDICQRGTSLTIQCQVDSQVTMMFWYRQQPGQSLTLIATANQGSEATYESGFVIDKFPISRPNLTFSTLTVSNMSPEDSSIYLCSAGTGVHYTEAFFGQGTRLTVV.

This clone was detected only once. Here the CDR3 reads CASRPNSGSGETQYF. CDR3 in DNA: TGTGCCAGCAGGCCCAACAGCGGGAGTGGTGAGACCCAGTACTTC. The gene calls are TRBV2 and TRBJ2-5; TRBD2 matches 8 bases. With 6 bases clipped from V and 5 bases from J, the junction kept 11 bases outside the gene matches. The CDR3 length is 15 residues. The germline gives CDR1 SNHLY, CDR2 FYNNEI.

Remarks on this clone: A far larger clone is off by one base, so a read error is likely. This specimen includes other DNA sequences encoding the same CDR3. The gene calls are TRBV15 and TRBJ1-1, with 12 bases that match TRBD1. This CDR3 has 16 residues. Germline CDR1 is LNHNV and CDR2 is YYDKDF (reference sequence). The CDR3 nucleotides read TGCGCCACCAGCAGAGATCGGGGACAGGGGGCAACTGAAGCTTTCTTT. This gives the protein CATSRDRGQGATEAFF.

The chain carries TRBV18 and TRBJ1-2; TRBD1 matches 7 bases. CDR1 and CDR2 (germline): KGHSH, LQKENI. J lost 8 bases, V lost 2 bases, and 8 bases had no gene match. The CDR3 runs to 14 residues. The CDR3 is CASSPEGASSGYTF. For the CDR3, the DNA is TGTGCCAGCTCACCAGAGGGGGCCTCGAGCGGCTACACCTTC.

The chain combines TRBV5-1 with TRBJ1-5, with D perhaps matching TRBD1 (6 bases). The CDR3 runs to 15 residues. Germline lookup yields CDR1 SGHRS and CDR2 YFSETQ. The V end lost 7 bases, the J end lost 6 bases, and 20 bases lay between the germline ends. CDR3 protein: CASSTVGGQGQPQHF. The CDR3 coding sequence is TGCGCCAGCTCGACCGTTGGGGGGCAGGGTCAGCCCCAGCATTTT.

This CDR3 is CATSRGRSARSTEAFF. CDR3 DNA: TGTGCCACCAGCAGAGGGAGGTCAGCACGGAGCACTGAAGCTTTCTTT. The chain links TRBV15 to TRBJ1-1; no definite D call. This CDR3 comprises 16 residues. V lost 1 base and J 4 bases, leaving 16 bases between the germline ends. Looked up from germline, CDR1 is LNHNV and CDR2 is YYDKDF (reference sequence).

The genes are TRBV5-4 and TRBJ2-7, with D tentatively TRBD2 (5 bases). The CDR3 runs 14 residues. Germline V CDR1 and CDR2: SGHNT, YYREEE (reference sequence). The ends were cut back, 7 bases at V and 0 bases at J, with 14 bases in the middle. The DNA of the CDR3 is TGTGCCAGCGCCAGCCCAGCGGACTCCTACGAGCAGTACTTC. Protein: CASASPADSYEQYF.

Of note for this clone: A far larger clone differs by one base, so this is likely a read error. The chain has TRBV28 and TRBJ2-1, with D possibly matching TRBD2 (6 bases). With 2 bases removed from V and 0 bases from J, the gap between germline ends came to 14 bases. CDR3 size: 17 residues. Germline CDR1 MDHEN, CDR2 SYDVKM. DNA of the CDR3: TGTGCCAGCAGTTTACCCCCCGGGGGAAACTCCTACAATGAGCAGTTCTTC. Protein: CASSLPPGGNSYNEQFF.

This chain connects TRBV30 to TRBJ1-5; 8 positions agree with TRBD1. This CDR3 contains 15 residues. The V segment lost 3 bases and the J segment 6 bases; nucleotides outside the gene matches: 10. Germline lookup yields CDR1 GTSNPN and CDR2 SVGIG (reference sequence). As DNA, the CDR3 is TGTGCCTGGAGCGCACCGGGACAGGTCTCTCAGCCCCAGCATTTT. It yields the protein CAWSAPGQVSQPQHF.

This CDR3 is CASSEIQVNTEAFF. The DNA for the CDR3 is TGTGCCAGCAGTGAAATACAAGTGAACACTGAAGCTTTCTTT. This rearrangement joins TRBV2 to TRBJ1-1; D ambiguous. The CDR3 runs 14 residues. Trimming removed 2 bases from V and 0 bases from J, with 7 bases in between. Germline CDR1 reads SNHLY; CDR2 reads FYNNEI.

The gene calls are TRBV11-2 and TRBJ2-3; D remains unclear. V lost 7 bases to trimming and J lost 3 bases, with 11 bases between them. The germline V gene encodes CDR1 SGHAT and CDR2 FQNNGV. This CDR3 contains 13 residues. The CDR3 reads CASTKVRTDTQYF. The CDR3 bases are TGTGCCAGCACCAAGGTGAGGACAGATACGCAGTATTTT.

As regards this clone: A read error may explain this, as a much larger clone is one base away. The gene calls are TRBV6-1 and TRBJ2-3; 11 bases agree with TRBD1. V gave up 2 bases and J gave up 4 bases; unmatched junction bases: 8. The CDR3 covers 17 residues. The germline CDR1 and CDR2 sequences are MNHNS and SASEGT. For the CDR3, the DNA is TGTGCCAGCAGTGAACCGGACAGGGGGCTTCGCGCAGATACGCAGTATTTT. As protein: CASSEPDRGLRADTQYF.

This rearrangement joins TRBV28 to TRBJ2-4; D is ambiguous. CDR1 is MDHEN and CDR2 is SYDVKM in the germline V gene. Trimming took off 3 bases at V and 1 base at J, with 13 bases between the two ends. The CDR3 is 16 amino acids. CDR3 nucleotides: TGTGCCAGCAGTTTTTGGGCCAAAGGGGCCAAAAACATTCAGTACTTC. Its protein is CASSFWAKGAKNIQYF.

The rearrangement links TRBV28 to TRBJ1-5, with D possibly being TRBD1 (5 bases). The CDR3 consists of 14 residues. The ends were cut back, 6 bases at V and 0 bases at J, with 9 bases in the middle. Germline loops: CDR1 MDHEN, CDR2 SYDVKM. The CDR3 DNA sequence: TGTGCCAGCAGACAGGAAACTAGCAATCAGCCCCAGCATTTT. It encodes CASRQETSNQPQHF.

The genes are TRBV5-6 and TRBJ2-3; the D gene is possibly TRBD2 (5 bases). Trimming took 0 bases from V and 6 from J, leaving 8 bases between them. The CDR3 has 13 residues. CDR1 is SGHDT, CDR2 YYEEEE, per germline. CDR3 region: CASSLGGHDTQYF. The CDR3 DNA reads TGTGCCAGCAGCTTGGGAGGGCATGATACGCAGTATTTT.

The rearrangement links TRBV2 to TRBJ1-5; 7 positions agree with TRBD1. Germline CDR1 reads SNHLY; CDR2 reads FYNNEI. Losses at the gene ends were 5 bases for V and 0 bases for J; bases not matched to a gene: 7. The CDR3 has 16 amino acids. The CDR3 DNA is TGTGCCAGCAGTAGAGGGACAGTTTATAGCAATCAGCCCCAGCATTTT. Protein sequence: CASSRGTVYSNQPQHF.